This T cell receptor beta chain appears in the sequencing data of a study of metastatic and nonmetastatic thyroid tumors. No treatment had been given to any patient before thyroid surgery. TCRdb reanalyzed the PCR reads via MiXCR. Here the sample spans 53,000 or so clones, around 20% being singletons. This clone came up many times. This receptor was identified in a female donor with papillary thyroid cancer or a benign thyroid nodule (not recorded which). Some clones in this sample may be carry-over from other donors' samples. Input material: blood.

This CDR3 is CASRRLAGIADEQFF. As DNA, the CDR3 is TGTGCCAGCAGACGACTAGCGGGAATTGCGGATGAGCAGTTCTTC. The gene calls are TRBV6-1 and TRBJ2-1; 11 nucleotides align to TRBD2. Looked up from germline, CDR1 is MNHNS and CDR2 is SASEGT. The CDR3 spans 15 residues. Trimming removed 6 bases from V and 8 bases from J; junction bases left unmatched: 9.